This TCR beta chain was captured by sequencing in a study of T cell changes during pregnancy in multiple sclerosis. Per the germline V gene, CDR1 is ENHRY and CDR2 is SYGVKD. With 3 bases clipped from V and 2 bases from J, the junction kept 7 bases outside the gene matches. CDR3 length equals 16 residues. Sequenced by immunoSEQ multiplex PCR; TCRdb stores in-frame clones only, minus some. The repertoire consists of tens of thousands of clones, with about 90% occurring once and the leading ten covering under 1.5%. This TCR was sampled from a female donor with multiple sclerosis, enrolled in a pregnancy study. V usage is TRBV10-3 and J usage is TRBJ2-7; 10 nucleotides line up with TRBD2. The sequences come from peripheral blood, collected before pregnancy. CDR3 residues: CAISDAGLAETYEQYF. CDR3 sequence (DNA): TGTGCCATCAGTGACGCTGGACTAGCGGAAACCTACGAGCAGTACTTC.